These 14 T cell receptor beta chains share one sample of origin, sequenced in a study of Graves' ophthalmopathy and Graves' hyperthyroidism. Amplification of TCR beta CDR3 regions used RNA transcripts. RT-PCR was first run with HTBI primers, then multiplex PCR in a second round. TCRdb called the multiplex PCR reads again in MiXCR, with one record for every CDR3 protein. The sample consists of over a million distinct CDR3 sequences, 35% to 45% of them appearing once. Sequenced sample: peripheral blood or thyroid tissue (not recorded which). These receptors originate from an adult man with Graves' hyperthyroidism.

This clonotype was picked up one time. The CDR3 DNA follows: TGTGCCATCAGTACTAAGGGACAGGGGAATTCACCCCTCCACTTT. Protein sequence: CAISTKGQGNSPLHF. The chain uses TRBV10-3 and TRBJ1-6; 10 bases agree with TRBD1. The CDR3 extends over 15 amino acids. The V segment lost 5 bases and the J segment 7 bases; nucleotides outside the gene matches: 5. In germline, CDR1 is ENHRY, CDR2 SYGVKD.

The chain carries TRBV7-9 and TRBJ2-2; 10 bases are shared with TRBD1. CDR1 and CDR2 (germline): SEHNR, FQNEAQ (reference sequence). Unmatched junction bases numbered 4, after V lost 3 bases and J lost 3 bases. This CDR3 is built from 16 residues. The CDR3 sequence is CASSLGQGLHTGELFF. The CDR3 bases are TGTGCCAGCAGCTTGGGACAGGGGTTGCACACCGGGGAGCTGTTTTTT.

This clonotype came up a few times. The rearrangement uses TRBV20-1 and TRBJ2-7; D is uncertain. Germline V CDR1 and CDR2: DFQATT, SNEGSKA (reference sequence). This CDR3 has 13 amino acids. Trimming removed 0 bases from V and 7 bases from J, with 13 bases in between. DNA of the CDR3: TGCAGTGCTAGAGAGTCGAGAGGCCCGGAGCAGTACTTC. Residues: CSARESRGPEQYF.

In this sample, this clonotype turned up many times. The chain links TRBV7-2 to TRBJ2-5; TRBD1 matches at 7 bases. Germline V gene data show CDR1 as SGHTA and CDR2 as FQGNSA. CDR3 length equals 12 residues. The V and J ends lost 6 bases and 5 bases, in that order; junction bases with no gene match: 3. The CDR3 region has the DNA TGTGCCAGCAGGGACAGGAGTGAGACCCAGTACTTC. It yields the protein CASRDRSETQYF.

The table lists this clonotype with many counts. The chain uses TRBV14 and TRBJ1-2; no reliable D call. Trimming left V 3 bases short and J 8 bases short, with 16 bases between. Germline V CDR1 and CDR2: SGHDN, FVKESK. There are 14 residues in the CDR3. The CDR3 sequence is CASSHAYGVGGYTF. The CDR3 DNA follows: TGTGCCAGCAGCCACGCCTATGGGGTCGGGGGCTACACCTTC.

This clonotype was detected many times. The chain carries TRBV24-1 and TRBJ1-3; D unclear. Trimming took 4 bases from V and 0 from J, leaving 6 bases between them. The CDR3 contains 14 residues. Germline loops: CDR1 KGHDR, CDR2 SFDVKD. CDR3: CATSDQGSGNTIYF. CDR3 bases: TGTGCCACCAGTGACCAAGGCTCTGGAAACACCATATATTTT.

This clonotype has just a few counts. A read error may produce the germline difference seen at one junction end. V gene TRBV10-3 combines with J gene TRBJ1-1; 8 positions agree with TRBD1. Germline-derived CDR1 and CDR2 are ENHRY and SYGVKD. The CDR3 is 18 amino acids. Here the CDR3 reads CASSYLRTGLFMNTEAFF. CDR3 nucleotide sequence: TGTGCCAGCAGTTACCTCAGGACAGGGTTATTCATGAACACTGAAGCTTTCTTT.

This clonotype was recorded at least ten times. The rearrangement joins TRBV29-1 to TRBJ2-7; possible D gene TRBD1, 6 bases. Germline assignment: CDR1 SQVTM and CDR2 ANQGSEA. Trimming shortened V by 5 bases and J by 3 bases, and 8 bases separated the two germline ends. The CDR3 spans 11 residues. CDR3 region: CSVSRGYEQYF. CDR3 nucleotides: TGCAGCGTTTCCAGGGGCTACGAGCAGTACTTC.

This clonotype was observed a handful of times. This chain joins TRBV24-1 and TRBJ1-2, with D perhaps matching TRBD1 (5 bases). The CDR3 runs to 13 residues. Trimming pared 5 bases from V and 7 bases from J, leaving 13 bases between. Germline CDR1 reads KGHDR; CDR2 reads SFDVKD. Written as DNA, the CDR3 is TGTGCCACCAGTGCCGGGACTCCGGGTGGCTACACCTTC. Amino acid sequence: CATSAGTPGGYTF.

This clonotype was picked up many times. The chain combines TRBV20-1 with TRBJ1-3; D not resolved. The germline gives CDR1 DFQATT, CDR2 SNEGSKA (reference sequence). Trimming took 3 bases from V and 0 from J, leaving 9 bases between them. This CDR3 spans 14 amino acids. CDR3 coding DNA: TGCAGTGCTAGGGACCTTGACTCTGGAAACACCATATATTTT. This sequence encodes CSARDLDSGNTIYF.

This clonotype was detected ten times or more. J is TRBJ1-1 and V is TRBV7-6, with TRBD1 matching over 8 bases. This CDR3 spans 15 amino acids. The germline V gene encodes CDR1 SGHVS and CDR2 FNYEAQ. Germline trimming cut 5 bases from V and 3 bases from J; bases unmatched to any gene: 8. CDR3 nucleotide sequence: TGTGCCAGCAGCAAATCGACAGGGGAGGACACTGAAGCTTTCTTT. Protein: CASSKSTGEDTEAFF.

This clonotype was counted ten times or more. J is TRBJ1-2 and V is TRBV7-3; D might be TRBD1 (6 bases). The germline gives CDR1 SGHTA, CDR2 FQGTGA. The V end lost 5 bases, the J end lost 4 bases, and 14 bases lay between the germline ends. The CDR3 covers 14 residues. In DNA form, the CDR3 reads TGTGCCAGCAGCCCTGGGGGCATCAGCTATGGCTACACCTTC. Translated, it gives CASSPGGISYGYTF.

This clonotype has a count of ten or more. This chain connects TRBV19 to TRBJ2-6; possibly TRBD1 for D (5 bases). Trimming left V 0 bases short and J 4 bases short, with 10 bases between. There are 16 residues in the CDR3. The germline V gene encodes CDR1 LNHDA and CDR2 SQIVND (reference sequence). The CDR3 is CASSIDRARGANVLTF. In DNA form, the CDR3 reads TGTGCCAGTAGTATAGACAGGGCGCGAGGGGCCAACGTCCTGACTTTC.

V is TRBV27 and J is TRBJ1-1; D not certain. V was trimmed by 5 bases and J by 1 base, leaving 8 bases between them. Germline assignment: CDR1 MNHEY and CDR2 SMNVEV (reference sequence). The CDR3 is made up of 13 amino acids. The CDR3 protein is CASSAGRNTEAFF. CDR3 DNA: TGTGCCAGCAGTGCCGGCAGGAACACTGAAGCTTTCTTT.